A selection of T cell receptor beta chains follows, all from one sample in a study of radiation and T cells in renal cell carcinoma. TCRdb keeps only in-frame clones here, not all; method: immunoSEQ multiplex PCR. The sample consists of about 120,000 clones, around 81% of them appearing once. The starting material was blood, obtained from a patient whose treatment included radiotherapy and nephrectomy. Receptors were obtained from a man over 45 with renal cell carcinoma. Both conserved end residues are part of each CDR3. Each record gives: J gene, V gene, D gene, clone size, CDR3 protein, CDR3 DNA. A D gene is named only where the DNA matches it firmly. Clone sizes are given selectively: once, few, many, or a class where the clone is expanded.

TRBJ1-2	TRBV7-9	-	-	CASSLGDGYTF	TGTGCCAGCAGCTTAGGGGATGGCTACACCTTC
TRBJ2-5	TRBV7-6	-	-	CASSWERSQETQYF	TGTGCCAGCAGCTGGGAGCGGAGCCAAGAGACCCAGTACTTC
TRBJ1-1	TRBV18	-	-	CASSSGQIEAFF	TGTGCCAGCTCATCGGGACAAATTGAAGCTTTCTTT
TRBJ1-1	TRBV30	-	-	CAWKREYTEAFF	TGTGCCTGGAAGAGGGAGTACACTGAAGCTTTCTTT
TRBJ2-5	TRBV5-1	TRBD2	-	CASSLGLAGVGGQETQYF	TGCGCCAGCAGCCTGGGACTAGCGGGAGTGGGGGGTCAAGAGACCCAGTACTTC
TRBJ1-5	TRBV6-1	-	-	CASSEGGRIDQPQHF	TGTGCCAGCAGTGAAGGGGGGCGGATTGATCAGCCCCAGCATTTT
TRBJ2-3	TRBV7-3	TRBD2	-	CASSYQAGESDTQYF	TGTGCCAGCAGCTACCAAGCGGGGGAATCAGATACGCAGTATTTT
TRBJ2-5	TRBV5-1	-	few	CASSFQETQYF	TGCGCCAGCAGCTTCCAAGAGACCCAGTACTTC
TRBJ1-2	TRBV2	-	-	CASSVGRAYGYTF	TGTGCCAGCAGTGTCGGACGTGCGTATGGCTACACCTTC
TRBJ1-2	TRBV5-4	-	-	CASSRSSAGDGYTF	TGTGCCAGCAGTAGGTCGTCCGCCGGGGATGGCTACACCTTC
TRBJ2-7	TRBV6-5	-	-	CASSRDSYEQYF	TGTGCCAGCAGCAGGGACTCCTACGAGCAGTACTTC
TRBJ1-2	TRBV5-1	-	-	CASSLAPGVNYGYTF	TGCGCCAGCAGCTTGGCGCCAGGGGTTAACTATGGCTACACCTTC
TRBJ2-2	TRBV10-3	-	-	CATSFSGVGGGELFF	TGTGCCACCAGTTTCTCGGGAGTAGGGGGCGGGGAGCTGTTTTTT
TRBJ2-7	TRBV9	-	once	CASSVDVGRYEQYF	TGTGCCAGCAGCGTAGATGTCGGGAGATACGAGCAGTACTTC
TRBJ2-2	TRBV7-9	-	-	CASSIKGHSTGELFF	TGTGCCAGCAGCATTAAGGGACATTCCACCGGGGAGCTGTTTTTT
TRBJ2-7	TRBV7-9	TRBD2	few	CASSPDSGLSSYEQYF	TGTGCCAGCAGCCCTGATAGCGGGTTGAGCTCCTACGAGCAGTACTTC
TRBJ1-6	TRBV5-1	TRBD1	-	CASSPSGQGGSPLHF	TGCGCCAGCAGCCCCAGCGGACAGGGCGGTTCACCCCTCCACTTT
TRBJ1-2	TRBV15	-	-	CATSRAQATGGYTF	TGTGCCACCAGCAGAGCCCAGGCAACGGGGGGCTACACCTTC
TRBJ2-3	TRBV18	TRBD1	-	CASSGQEGSTDTQYF	TGTGCCAGCTCGGGACAGGAAGGGAGCACAGATACGCAGTATTTT
TRBJ2-2	TRBV7-3	TRBD2	-	CASSSSGVNTGELFF	TGTGCCAGCAGCTCGAGCGGGGTCAACACCGGGGAGCTGTTTTTT
TRBJ1-2	TRBV6-5	-	-	CASSSQQGPIGYTF	TGTGCCAGCAGTTCCCAGCAGGGTCCCATTGGCTACACCTTC
TRBJ1-2	TRBV13	-	-	CASSLGVGGYTF	TGTGCCAGCAGCTTAGGAGTCGGAGGCTACACCTTC